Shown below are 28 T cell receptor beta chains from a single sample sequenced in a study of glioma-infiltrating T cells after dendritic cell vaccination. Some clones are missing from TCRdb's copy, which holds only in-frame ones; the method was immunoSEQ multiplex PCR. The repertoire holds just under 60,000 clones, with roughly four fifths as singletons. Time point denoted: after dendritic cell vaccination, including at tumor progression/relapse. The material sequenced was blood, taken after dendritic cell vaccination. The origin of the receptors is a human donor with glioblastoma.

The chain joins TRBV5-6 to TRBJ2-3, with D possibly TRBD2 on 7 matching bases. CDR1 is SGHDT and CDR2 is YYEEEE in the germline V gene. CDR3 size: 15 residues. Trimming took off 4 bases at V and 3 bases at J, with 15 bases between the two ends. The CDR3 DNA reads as TGTGCCAGCAGCATCGGGGGGCTGGGGACAGATACGCAGTATTTT. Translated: CASSIGGLGTDTQYF. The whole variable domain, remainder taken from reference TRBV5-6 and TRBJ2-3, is DAGVTQSPTHLIKTRGQQVTLRCSPKSGHDTVSWYQQALGQGPQFIFQYYEEEERQRGNFPDRFSGHQFPNYSSELNVNALLLGDSALYLCASSIGGLGTDTQYFGPGTRLTVL.

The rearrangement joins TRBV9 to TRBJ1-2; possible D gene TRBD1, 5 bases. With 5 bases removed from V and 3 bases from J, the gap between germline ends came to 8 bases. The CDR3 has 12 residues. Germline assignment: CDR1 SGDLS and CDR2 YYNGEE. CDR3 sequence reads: CASRRGDYGYTF. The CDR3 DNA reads TGTGCCAGCAGGCGGGGGGACTATGGCTACACCTTC.

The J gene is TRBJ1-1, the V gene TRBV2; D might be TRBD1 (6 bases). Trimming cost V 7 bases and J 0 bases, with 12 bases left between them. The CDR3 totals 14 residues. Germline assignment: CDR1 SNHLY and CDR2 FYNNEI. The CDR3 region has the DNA TGTGCCAGCACATTGGGGGGGCTGAACACTGAAGCTTTCTTT. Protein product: CASTLGGLNTEAFF.

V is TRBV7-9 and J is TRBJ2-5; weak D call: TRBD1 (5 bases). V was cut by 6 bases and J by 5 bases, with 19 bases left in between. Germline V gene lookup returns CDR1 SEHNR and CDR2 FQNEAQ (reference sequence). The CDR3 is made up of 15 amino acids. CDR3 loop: CASSWGPKLRETQYF. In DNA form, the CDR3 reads TGTGCCAGCAGTTGGGGCCCAAAGCTCCGGGAGACCCAGTACTTC. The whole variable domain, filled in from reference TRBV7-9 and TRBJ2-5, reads DTGVSQNPRHKITKRGQNVTFRCDPISEHNRLYWYRQTLGQGPEFLTYFQNEAQLEKSRLLSDRFSAERPKGSFSTLEIQRTEQGDSAMYLCASSWGPKLRETQYFGPGTRLLVL.

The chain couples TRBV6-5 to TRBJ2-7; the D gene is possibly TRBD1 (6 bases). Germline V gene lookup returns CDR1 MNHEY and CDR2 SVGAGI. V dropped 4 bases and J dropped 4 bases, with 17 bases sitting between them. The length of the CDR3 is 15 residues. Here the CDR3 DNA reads TGTGCCAGCAGTTCGACTGCAGGGGATGAGTACGAGCAGTACTTC. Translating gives CASSSTAGDEYEQYF.

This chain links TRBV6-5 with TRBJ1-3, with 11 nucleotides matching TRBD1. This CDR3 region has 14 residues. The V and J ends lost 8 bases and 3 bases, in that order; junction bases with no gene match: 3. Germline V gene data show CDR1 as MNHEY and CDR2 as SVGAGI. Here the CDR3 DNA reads TGTGCCAGCGGACAGGGGGCTTATGGAAACACCATATATTTT. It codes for CASGQGAYGNTIYF.

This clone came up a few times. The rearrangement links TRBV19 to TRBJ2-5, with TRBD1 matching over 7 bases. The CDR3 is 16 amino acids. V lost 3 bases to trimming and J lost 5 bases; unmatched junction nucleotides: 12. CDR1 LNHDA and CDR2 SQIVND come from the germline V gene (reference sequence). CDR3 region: CASSMPRGDRGETQYF. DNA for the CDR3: TGTGCCAGTAGTATGCCTCGAGGGGACAGAGGGGAGACCCAGTACTTC.

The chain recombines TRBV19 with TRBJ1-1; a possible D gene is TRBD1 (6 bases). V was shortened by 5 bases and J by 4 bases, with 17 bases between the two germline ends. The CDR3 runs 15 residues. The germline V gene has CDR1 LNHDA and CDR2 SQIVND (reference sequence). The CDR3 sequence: CASSAGAPGLTEAFF. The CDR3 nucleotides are TGTGCCAGTAGTGCAGGGGCACCCGGGCTCACTGAAGCTTTCTTT.

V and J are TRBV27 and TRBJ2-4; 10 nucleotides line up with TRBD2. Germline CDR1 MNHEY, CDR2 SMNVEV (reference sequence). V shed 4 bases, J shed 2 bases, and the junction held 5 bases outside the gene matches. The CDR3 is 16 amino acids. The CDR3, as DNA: TGTGCCAGCAGTTCGATTAGCGGGGGGTCCAAAAACATTCAGTACTTC. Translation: CASSSISGGSKNIQYF.

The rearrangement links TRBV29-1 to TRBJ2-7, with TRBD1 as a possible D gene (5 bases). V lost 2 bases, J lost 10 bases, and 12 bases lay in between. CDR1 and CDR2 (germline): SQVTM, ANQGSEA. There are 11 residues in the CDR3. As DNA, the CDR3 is TGCAGCGTTGAATCCAGGGTCGGACAGTACTTC. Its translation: CSVESRVGQYF.

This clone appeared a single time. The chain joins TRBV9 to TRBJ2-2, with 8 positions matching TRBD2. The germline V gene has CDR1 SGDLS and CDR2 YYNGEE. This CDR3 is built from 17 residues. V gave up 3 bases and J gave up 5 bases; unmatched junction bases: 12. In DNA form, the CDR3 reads TGTGCCAGCAGCGCTGGGGGCGGGGGGCGATTAACCGGGGAGCTGTTTTTT. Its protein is CASSAGGGGRLTGELFF.

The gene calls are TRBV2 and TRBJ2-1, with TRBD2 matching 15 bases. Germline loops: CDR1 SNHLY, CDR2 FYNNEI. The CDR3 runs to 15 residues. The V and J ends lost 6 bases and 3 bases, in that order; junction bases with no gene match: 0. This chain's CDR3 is CASRGLAGGYNEQFF. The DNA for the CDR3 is TGTGCCAGCAGGGGACTAGCGGGGGGCTACAATGAGCAGTTCTTC.

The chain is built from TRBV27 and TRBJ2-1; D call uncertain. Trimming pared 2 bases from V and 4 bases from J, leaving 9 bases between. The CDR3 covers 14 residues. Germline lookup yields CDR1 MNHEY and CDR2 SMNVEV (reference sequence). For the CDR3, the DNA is TGTGCCAGCAGTTTACCGCCCCTATACAATGAGCAGTTCTTC. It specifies CASSLPPLYNEQFF.

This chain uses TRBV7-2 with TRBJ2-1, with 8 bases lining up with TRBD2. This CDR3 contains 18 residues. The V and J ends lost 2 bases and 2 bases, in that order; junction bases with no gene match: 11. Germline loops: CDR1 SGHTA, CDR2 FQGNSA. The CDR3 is CASSLREVRLATYNEQFF. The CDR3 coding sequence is TGTGCCAGCAGCTTACGGGAGGTCCGACTAGCGACCTACAATGAGCAGTTCTTC.

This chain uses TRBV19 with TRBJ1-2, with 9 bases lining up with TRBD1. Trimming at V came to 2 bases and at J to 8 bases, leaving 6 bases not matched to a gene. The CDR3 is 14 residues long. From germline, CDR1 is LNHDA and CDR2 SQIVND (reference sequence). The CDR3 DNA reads TGTGCCAGTAGTATATTGGGACAGGGATACGGCTACACCTTC. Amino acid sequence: CASSILGQGYGYTF.

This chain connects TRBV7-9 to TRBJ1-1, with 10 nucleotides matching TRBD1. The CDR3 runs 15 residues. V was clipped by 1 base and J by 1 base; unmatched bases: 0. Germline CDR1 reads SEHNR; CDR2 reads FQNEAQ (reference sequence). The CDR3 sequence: CASSLGTGGNTEAFF. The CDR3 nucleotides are TGTGCCAGCAGCTTAGGGACAGGGGGGAACACTGAAGCTTTCTTT.

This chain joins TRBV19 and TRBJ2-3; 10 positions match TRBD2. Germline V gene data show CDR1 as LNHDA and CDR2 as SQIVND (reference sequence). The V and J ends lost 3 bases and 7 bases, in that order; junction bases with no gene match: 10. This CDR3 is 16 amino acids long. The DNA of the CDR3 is TGTGCCAGTAGTATTGGGGCTAGCGGGGGCCTGTATACGCAGTATTTT. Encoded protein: CASSIGASGGLYTQYF.

As DNA, the CDR3 is TGTGCCAGTCTGAGGGACAAATCTAGTAATCAGCCCCAGCATTTT. Its translation is CASLRDKSSNQPQHF. V usage is TRBV19 and J usage is TRBJ1-5; perhaps TRBD1 as D (6 bases). Germline lookup yields CDR1 LNHDA and CDR2 SQIVND (reference sequence). V was cut by 8 bases and J by 4 bases, with 18 bases left in between. This CDR3 region has 15 residues.

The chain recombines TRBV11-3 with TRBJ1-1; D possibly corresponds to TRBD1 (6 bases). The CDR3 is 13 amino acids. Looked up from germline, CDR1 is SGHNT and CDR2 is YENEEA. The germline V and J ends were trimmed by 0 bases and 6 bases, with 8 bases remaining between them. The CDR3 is CASSLDPGAEAFF. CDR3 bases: TGTGCCAGCAGCTTAGACCCAGGGGCTGAAGCTTTCTTT.

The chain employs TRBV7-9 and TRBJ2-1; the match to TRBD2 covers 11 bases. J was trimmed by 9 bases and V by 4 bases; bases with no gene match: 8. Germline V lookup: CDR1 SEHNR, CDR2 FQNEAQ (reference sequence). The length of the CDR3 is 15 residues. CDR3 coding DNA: TGTGCCAGCAGCTCCACTAGCGGGGGCCCAGGTGAGCAGTTCTTC. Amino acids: CASSSTSGGPGEQFF.

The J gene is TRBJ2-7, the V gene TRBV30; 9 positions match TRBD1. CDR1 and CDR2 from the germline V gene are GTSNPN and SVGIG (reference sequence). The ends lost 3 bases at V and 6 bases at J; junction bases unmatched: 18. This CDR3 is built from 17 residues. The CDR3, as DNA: TGTGCCTGGAGCCGACTCGAATTCGGGACAGGGTTACCCGAGCAGTACTTC. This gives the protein CAWSRLEFGTGLPEQYF.

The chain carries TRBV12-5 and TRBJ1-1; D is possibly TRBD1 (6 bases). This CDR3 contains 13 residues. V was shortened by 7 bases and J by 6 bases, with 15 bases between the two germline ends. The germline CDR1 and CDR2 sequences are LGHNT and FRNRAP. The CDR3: CASVPGQLPEAFF. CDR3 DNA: TGTGCTAGTGTCCCGGGACAATTGCCTGAAGCTTTCTTT.

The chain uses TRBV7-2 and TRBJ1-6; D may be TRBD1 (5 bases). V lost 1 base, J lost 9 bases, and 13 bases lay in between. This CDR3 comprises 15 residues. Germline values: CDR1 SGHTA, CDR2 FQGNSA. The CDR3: CASSLGSGGGSPLHF. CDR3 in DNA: TGTGCCAGCAGCTTAGGTTCCGGGGGGGGTTCACCCCTCCACTTT.

Here the CDR3 DNA reads TGTGCCAGCAGCTTGGGTCAGGGGAGCACCGGGGAGCTGTTTTTT. As protein: CASSLGQGSTGELFF. V usage is TRBV11-1 and J usage is TRBJ2-2; D perhaps matches TRBD1 (6 bases). Per the germline V gene, CDR1 is SGHAT and CDR2 is FQDESV (reference sequence). The CDR3 sequence is 15 residues long. Trimming removed 3 bases at V and 4 bases at J, with 12 bases between.

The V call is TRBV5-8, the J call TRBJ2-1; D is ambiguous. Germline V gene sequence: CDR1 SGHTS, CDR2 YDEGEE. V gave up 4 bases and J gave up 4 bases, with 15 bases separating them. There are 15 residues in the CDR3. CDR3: CASSHARVLYNEQFF. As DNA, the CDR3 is TGTGCCAGCAGCCACGCACGGGTTCTGTACAATGAGCAGTTCTTC.

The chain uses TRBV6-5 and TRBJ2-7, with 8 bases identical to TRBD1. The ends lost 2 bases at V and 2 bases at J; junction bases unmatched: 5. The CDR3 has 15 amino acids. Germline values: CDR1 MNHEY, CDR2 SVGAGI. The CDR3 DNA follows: TGTGCCAGCAGTTACCCGACAGGGGAGACCTACGAGCAGTACTTC. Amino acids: CASSYPTGETYEQYF.

CDR3 in amino acids: CASSSGDSSYNSPLHF. For the CDR3, the DNA is TGTGCCAGCAGCTCGGGGGACAGCTCCTATAATTCACCCCTCCACTTT. The chain joins TRBV7-9 to TRBJ1-6, with TRBD1 matching over 7 bases. V was pared by 4 bases and J by 0 bases, with 3 bases of the junction left unmatched. CDR3 length: 16 residues. Germline CDR1 SEHNR, CDR2 FQNEAQ (reference sequence).

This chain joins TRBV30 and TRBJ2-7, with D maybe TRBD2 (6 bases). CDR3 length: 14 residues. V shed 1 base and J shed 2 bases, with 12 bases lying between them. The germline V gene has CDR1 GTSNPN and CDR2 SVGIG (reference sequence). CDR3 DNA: TGTGCCTGGAGTGAGGGGCGGGGACCCTACGAGCAGTACTTC. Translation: CAWSEGRGPYEQYF.